Detailed here is one T cell receptor beta chain. Seattle patients were enrolled during active infection and followed longitudinally. The data were obtained in a study of blood T cell repertoires in COVID-19. Looking at the study overall: Researchers got acute and convalescent COVID-19 samples from the United States, Italy and Spain.

Germline loops: CDR1 SNHLY, CDR2 FYNNEI. The CDR3 consists of 14 residues. The V and J ends lost 3 bases and 2 bases respectively, with 10 bases between them. The protocol was immunoSEQ multiplex PCR, while the TCRdb copy is restricted to in-frame clones and leaves out a portion. The sample yields roughly 390,000 clones, about 90% seen once. V and J are TRBV2 and TRBJ1-2, with D possibly matching TRBD1 (6 bases). The sequence was obtained from a woman younger than 45 with COVID-19, enrolled during active disease. The specimen was peripheral blood. The CDR3 DNA reads as TGTGCCAGCAGTGAGATGGGGGCGAACTATGGCTACACCTTC. Translating gives CASSEMGANYGYTF.